This T cell receptor (beta chain) is from a study of Ad26.COV2.S vaccination and SARS-CoV-2 variants. CDR1 and CDR2 (germline): PRHDT, FYEKMQ (reference sequence). This CDR3 is built from 15 residues. Trimming took 4 bases from V and 0 from J, leaving 10 bases between them. Profiled with immunoSEQ multiplex PCR; TCRdb holds only in-frame clones, not every one. The sample holds roughly 320,000 clones, about 86% seen once. Points from the study as a whole: Vaccine recipients posted higher spike-specific TCR breadth than their placebo counterparts. Total responses of T cells may have been underestimated by the analyses of TCR breadth and depth. The authors reported substantial breadth in spike-specific CD8+ and CD4+ T cell responses after vaccination.

Treatment described: some 20 received Ad26.COV2.S at low or high dose, single or two shots; roughly five received placebo; per-sample allocation not given. Collection of samples fell on day 63 after the first vaccine or placebo injection. Concerning this clone itself: What it binds is not known.

The receptor was derived from a person aged 18-65 years who received the Ad26.COV2.S COVID-19 vaccine or a placebo. This material consisted of peripheral blood, taken in a trial of Ad26.COV2.S vaccine versus placebo. The rearrangement links TRBV13 to TRBJ2-1; no firm D call. CDR3 sequence: CASSYGRSSYNEQFF. The CDR3 coding sequence is TGTGCCAGCAGCTATGGACGGAGCTCCTACAATGAGCAGTTCTTC.